The 31 T cell receptor beta chains listed next were all sequenced from one sample in a study of beta chain features in type 1 diabetes. cDNA synthesis used the whole RNA isolate, giving expressed TCRB sequences. This table comes from immunoSEQ multiplex PCR, and its TCRdb copy is limited to in-frame clones, with some not included. The sample has approximately 250,000 clones; about 14% are singletons. Source material: naive CD4+ T cells from blood. The receptors were gathered from a middle-aged woman in good health.

CDR3 protein: CASRKTGADEQYF. CDR3 DNA sequence: TGCGCCAGCAGGAAGACAGGGGCTGACGAGCAGTACTTC. This chain links TRBV5-1 with TRBJ2-7; 8 nucleotides agree with TRBD1. The V segment lost 5 bases and the J segment 5 bases; nucleotides outside the gene matches: 6. The length of the CDR3 is 13 residues. The germline V gene has CDR1 SGHRS and CDR2 YFSETQ.

This clone was detected ten times or more. V gene TRBV2 combines with J gene TRBJ2-7, with D possibly TRBD1 on 6 matching bases. The CDR3 extends over 12 amino acids. V lost 6 bases and J lost 6, with 12 bases in between. Germline V gives CDR1 SNHLY, CDR2 FYNNEI. The CDR3 protein is CASSPQGGEQYF. Here the CDR3 DNA reads TGTGCCAGCAGCCCACAGGGTGGCGAGCAGTACTTC.

Only a few counts were recorded for this clone. CDR3 nucleotides: TGTGCCACCTCCAGAGTCCTAGCGGAGGATACGCAGTATTTT. Translating it yields CATSRVLAEDTQYF. The chain carries TRBV15 and TRBJ2-3, with 7 bases that match TRBD2. Germline trimming cut 8 bases from V and 6 bases from J; bases unmatched to any gene: 11. The germline V gene encodes CDR1 LNHNV and CDR2 YYDKDF (reference sequence). The CDR3 has 14 residues.

The J gene is TRBJ1-5, the V gene TRBV19; 7 bases are shared with TRBD1. The CDR3 sequence is 16 residues long. In germline, CDR1 is LNHDA, CDR2 SQIVND (reference sequence). V shed 2 bases and J 4 bases; nucleotides not matched to a gene: 8. CDR3 in DNA: TGTGCCAGTAGTATACATCAGGGGGTCGGAAATCAGCCCCAGCATTTT. Amino acids: CASSIHQGVGNQPQHF.

The V and J genes are TRBV7-2 and TRBJ2-3, with TRBD2 matching 15 bases. Germline lookup yields CDR1 SGHTA and CDR2 FQGNSA. The trim removed 2 bases at V and 2 bases at J, leaving 5 bases unmatched. CDR3 length equals 18 residues. CDR3 coding DNA: TGTGCCAGCAGCTTAACGGGACTAGCGGGGGGAGTCACAGATACGCAGTATTTT. Protein product: CASSLTGLAGGVTDTQYF.

This clone was seen a few times. The rearrangement links TRBV12-5 to TRBJ2-7, with a possible D match to TRBD1 (5 bases). Germline V CDR1 and CDR2: LGHNT, FRNRAP. With 5 bases removed from V and 2 bases from J, the gap between germline ends came to 25 bases. CDR3 length: 18 residues. The CDR3 DNA reads TGTGCTAGTGGTCTGCGAAGCTTGGGGCAGGCTGTCCCCTACGAGCAGTACTTC. This encodes CASGLRSLGQAVPYEQYF.

A few counts support this clone. The chain links TRBV29-1 to TRBJ2-3; 9 bases are a match to TRBD1. Germline-derived CDR1 and CDR2 are SQVTM and ANQGSEA. J lost 6 bases, V lost 6 bases, and 7 bases had no gene match. The length of the CDR3 is 13 residues. The CDR3 nucleotides read TGCAGCGTCGCTCGACAGGGGGGGGATACGCAGTATTTT. Its translation: CSVARQGGDTQYF.

This clone was counted between two and nine times. The rearrangement links TRBV6-5 to TRBJ2-7, with 8 bases fitting TRBD1. This CDR3 contains 15 residues. From germline, CDR1 is MNHEY and CDR2 SVGAGI. The ends lost 6 bases at V and 4 bases at J; junction bases unmatched: 11. CDR3 amino acids: CASSQPGRGLYEQYF. CDR3 bases: TGTGCCAGCAGCCAACCGGGCAGGGGGCTTTACGAGCAGTACTTC.

The V and J genes are TRBV7-9 and TRBJ2-5; no firm D call. V lost 5 bases to trimming and J lost 5 bases, with 18 bases between them. The CDR3 runs 15 residues. The V gene's germline CDR1 is SEHNR and CDR2 FQNEAQ (reference sequence). The CDR3 DNA reads as TGTGCCAGCAGCATCACCCCGTCTCCTCGGGAGACCCAGTACTTC. The encoded protein is CASSITPSPRETQYF.

A few counts support this clone. V and J are TRBV7-6 and TRBJ2-3; 14 nucleotides match TRBD2. CDR1 is SGHVS and CDR2 is FNYEAQ in the germline V gene. V shed 5 bases, J shed 1 base, and the junction held 5 bases outside the gene matches. The CDR3 has 17 amino acids. The chain's CDR3 is CASSQGLAGVGTDTQYF. Here the CDR3 DNA reads TGTGCCAGCAGCCAGGGACTAGCGGGGGTCGGCACAGATACGCAGTATTTT.

The sample holds a few counts of this clone. This sequence joins TRBV5-1 and TRBJ2-2, with 10 bases lining up with TRBD2. J was trimmed by 5 bases and V by 2 bases; bases with no gene match: 3. The CDR3 is made up of 15 amino acids. Germline CDR1 reads SGHRS; CDR2 reads YFSETQ. The CDR3 here is CASSLTSGVTGELFF. The CDR3 DNA reads TGCGCCAGCAGCTTAACTAGCGGGGTAACCGGGGAGCTGTTTTTT.

The chain links TRBV29-1 to TRBJ2-2; D might be TRBD2 (5 bases). Deletions cut 2 bases from V and 5 bases from J, with 6 bases between. The germline V gene has CDR1 SQVTM and CDR2 ANQGSEA. This CDR3 has 12 residues. The CDR3 DNA is TGCAGCGTTGAAAGGAGGACCGGGGAGCTGTTTTTT. It is translated as CSVERRTGELFF.

The CDR3 coding sequence is TGTGCCAGCAGCGCCGGGATCGTGGGGGAGACCCAGTACTTC. This sequence encodes CASSAGIVGETQYF. V usage is TRBV6-5 and J usage is TRBJ2-5; D perhaps matches TRBD2 (5 bases). CDR3 length: 14 residues. With 6 bases removed from V and 5 bases from J, the gap between germline ends came to 16 bases. CDR1 MNHEY and CDR2 SVGAGI come from the germline V gene.

The chain is built from TRBV5-4 and TRBJ1-1; 7 bases map to TRBD1. The germline V gene has CDR1 SGHNT and CDR2 YYREEE (reference sequence). V gave up 6 bases and J gave up 0 bases; unmatched junction bases: 2. The CDR3 is 13 residues long. The CDR3 DNA sequence: TGTGCCAGCAAGACAGGGTTGAACACTGAAGCTTTCTTT. Residues: CASKTGLNTEAFF.

This clone occurred once. The gene calls are TRBV7-6 and TRBJ2-7; 11 bases agree with TRBD2. CDR1 is SGHVS, CDR2 FNYEAQ, per germline. Trimming cost V 0 bases and J 1 base; bases outside gene matches: 2. This CDR3 region has 16 residues. CDR3 amino acids: CASSLAGTSGSYEQYF. CDR3 bases: TGTGCCAGCAGCTTAGCGGGGACTAGCGGATCCTACGAGCAGTACTTC.

The J gene is TRBJ2-3, the V gene TRBV5-1, with TRBD1 as a possible D gene (6 bases). Deletions cut 10 bases from V and 3 bases from J, with 15 bases between. The CDR3 has 13 amino acids. Germline loops: CDR1 SGHRS, CDR2 YFSETQ. The CDR3 DNA reads as TGCGCCTCGGGAACAGGGATTACAGATACGCAGTATTTT. It translates to CASGTGITDTQYF.

The V gene is TRBV7-8, the J gene TRBJ1-5; 7 positions match TRBD1. With V trimmed by 4 bases and J by 0 bases, 9 bases remained unmatched. The germline CDR1 and CDR2 sequences are SGHVS and FQNEAQ. The CDR3 runs 17 residues. The CDR3 here is CASSSGTVLYSNQPQHF. The CDR3 region has the DNA TGTGCCAGCAGCTCCGGGACAGTTCTATATAGCAATCAGCCCCAGCATTTT.

This clone was seen a few times. The chain recombines TRBV5-4 with TRBJ2-1; the D gene is possibly TRBD1 (7 bases). V lost 1 base to trimming and J lost 0 bases, with 11 bases between them. The CDR3 is 16 amino acids. Germline V lookup: CDR1 SGHNT, CDR2 YYREEE (reference sequence). CDR3 sequence: CASSLYQGGSYNEQFF. The CDR3 bases are TGTGCCAGCAGCTTGTATCAGGGGGGCTCCTACAATGAGCAGTTCTTC.

This chain's CDR3 is CASSRRQGSGNTIYF. In DNA form, the CDR3 reads TGTGCCAGCAGCCGAAGACAGGGGTCTGGAAACACCATATATTTT. The chain joins TRBV6-5 to TRBJ1-3, with 8 bases fitting TRBD1. The junction had 5 bases not matched to a gene; V was cut back by 6 bases and J by 1 base. The CDR3 length is 15 residues. From germline, CDR1 is MNHEY and CDR2 SVGAGI.

The chain carries TRBV5-1 and TRBJ1-1, with a tentative D call TRBD1 (5 bases). CDR1 is SGHRS, CDR2 YFSETQ, per germline. The V gene lost 2 bases and the J gene lost 5 bases, with 19 bases spanning the gap. The CDR3 covers 16 residues. CDR3 bases: TGCGCCAGCAGCTTAGCGGTTATGGCGGGGGAGACTGAAGCTTTCTTT. Protein sequence: CASSLAVMAGETEAFF. Filled out from reference TRBV5-1 and TRBJ1-1, the complete variable domain reads KAGVTQTPRYLIKTRGQQVTLSCSPISGHRSVSWYQQTPGQGLQFLFEYFSETQRNKGNFPGRFSGRQFSNSRSEMNVSTLELGDSALYLCASSLAVMAGETEAFFGQGTRLTVV.

This sequence joins TRBV5-5 and TRBJ2-5, with 8 bases fitting TRBD2. The CDR3 extends over 12 amino acids. V dropped 4 bases and J dropped 10; count of bases not matched to a gene: 6. From germline, CDR1 is SGHKS and CDR2 YYEKEE (reference sequence). This CDR3 is CASSTPGGGQYF. CDR3 coding DNA: TGTGCCAGCAGCACGCCCGGGGGGGGCCAGTACTTC.

The V call is TRBV5-6, the J call TRBJ2-3; D may be TRBD2 (5 bases). Trimming left V 0 bases short and J 10 bases short, with 15 bases between. Germline CDR1 SGHDT, CDR2 YYEEEE. The CDR3 extends over 14 amino acids. The CDR3 loop is CASSLAQYGVPQYF. DNA of the CDR3: TGTGCCAGCAGCTTGGCCCAATACGGGGTACCGCAGTATTTT.

In this sample, this clone turned up a few times. The CDR3 region has the DNA TGTGCCAGCAGTACCGGGACAGGGGTCTACGAGCAGTACTTC. It translates to CASSTGTGVYEQYF. The chain employs TRBV6-6 and TRBJ2-7; 10 nucleotides agree with TRBD1. The CDR3 runs to 14 residues. CDR1 is MNHNY and CDR2 is SVGAGI in the germline V gene (reference sequence). V was clipped by 5 bases and J by 3 bases; unmatched bases: 4.

In nucleotides, the CDR3 is TGTGCCAGCAGTTTCGATCCAGGGTACTATGGCTACACCTTC. Residues: CASSFDPGYYGYTF. The gene calls are TRBV5-4 and TRBJ1-2, with a weak D call TRBD1 (5 bases). The germline V and J ends were trimmed by 5 bases and 3 bases, with 14 bases remaining between them. Germline V gene sequence: CDR1 SGHNT, CDR2 YYREEE (reference sequence). The length of the CDR3 is 14 residues.

This clone showed up just a few times. The chain recombines TRBV2 with TRBJ1-5; possible D gene TRBD1, 6 bases. The V and J ends lost 6 bases and 1 base respectively, with 10 bases between them. Germline CDR1 reads SNHLY; CDR2 reads FYNNEI. The CDR3 runs 14 residues. The CDR3 sequence is CASRRTASNQPQHF. The CDR3 nucleotides read TGTGCCAGCAGGAGGACAGCCAGCAATCAGCCCCAGCATTTT.

The CDR3 loop reads CASSQDVPAGSAYGYTF. CDR3 nucleotide sequence: TGTGCCAGCAGCCAAGATGTGCCAGCCGGGTCGGCTTATGGCTACACCTTC. The chain couples TRBV4-2 to TRBJ1-2; D is unresolved. Germline values: CDR1 LGHNA, CDR2 YNFKEQ. Deletions cut 0 bases from V and 5 bases from J, with 19 bases between. This CDR3 is 17 amino acids long.

Regarding this clone: Other nucleotide sequences from this sample produce the same CDR3. This chain uses TRBV5-1 with TRBJ2-3, with 11 positions matching TRBD2. V lost 0 bases and J lost 3; bases outside the gene matches: 0. CDR1 is SGHRS and CDR2 is YFSETQ in the germline V gene. The CDR3 loop spans 15 amino acids. Here the CDR3 reads CASSLGTSGTDTQYF. CDR3 DNA: TGCGCCAGCAGCTTGGGGACTAGCGGGACAGATACGCAGTATTTT.

The rearrangement uses TRBV2 and TRBJ2-2, with 13 bases matching TRBD2. Trimming cost V 6 bases and J 4 bases; bases outside gene matches: 8. CDR3 length: 17 amino acids. Per germline, CDR1 SNHLY and CDR2 FYNNEI. CDR3 coding DNA: TGTGCCAGCAGGGTGGGGACTAGCGGGGACGTCACCGGGGAGCTGTTTTTT. It codes for CASRVGTSGDVTGELFF.

This clone was seen a handful of times. The rearrangement joins TRBV25-1 to TRBJ2-3; D is possibly TRBD1 (6 bases). Trimming pared 3 bases from V and 6 bases from J, leaving 19 bases between. The CDR3 contains 16 residues. Germline CDR1 is MGHDK and CDR2 is SYGVNS. In DNA, the CDR3 is TGTGCCAGCAGTGACTATCGAAAACCTACAGGGGATACGCAGTATTTT. Translated: CASSDYRKPTGDTQYF.

This clone was found a few times. The gene calls are TRBV5-8 and TRBJ1-5; 7 nucleotides line up with TRBD1. The ends lost 5 bases at V and 2 bases at J; junction bases unmatched: 10. The CDR3 runs to 16 residues. CDR1 SGHTS and CDR2 YDEGEE come from the germline V gene. CDR3 sequence (DNA): TGTGCCAGCAGGCCTATTCACAGGGGTGGCAATCAGCCCCAGCATTTT. Its translation is CASRPIHRGGNQPQHF.

In this sample, this clone turned up a few times. The rearrangement links TRBV5-1 to TRBJ2-7; D might be TRBD2 (5 bases). Trimming stripped 4 bases from V and 0 bases from J, with 11 bases between. From germline, CDR1 is SGHRS and CDR2 YFSETQ. This CDR3 is built from 14 residues. The CDR3 loop reads CASSPRTASYEQYF. The CDR3 nucleotides read TGCGCCAGCAGCCCCCGGACTGCCTCCTACGAGCAGTACTTC.